This T cell receptor (beta chain) was profiled in a study of regulatory T cells in long-lasting Graves disease. V shed 3 bases and J shed 3 bases, with 18 bases lying between them. The V gene's germline CDR1 is MDHEN and CDR2 SYDVKM. The CDR3 is 16 amino acids. Ten or more counts support this clonotype. This sample's time point: persistent/refractory GD, antithyroid drugs over 5 years with positive TRAb. PBMCs provided the RNA from which the TCR library was made. Building of the TCR beta libraries involved iRepertoire HTBI primers and Arm-PCR of CDR3 regions. How the authors handled the data: Analysis of the samples identified 50 to 65 TRBV and 12 to 15 TRBJ segments. MiXCR, applied by TCRdb to the multiplex PCR reads, yields one record per CDR3 protein. TCRdb, not the original authors, processed these V and J calls. The table lists 450,000 or so distinct CDR3 sequences, roughly 20% of them singletons.

Sequencing was performed on peripheral blood mononuclear cells (PBMCs), taken when the disease was refractory, from a patient treated with antithyroid drugs. This TCR came from a female donor with Graves disease. This rearrangement joins TRBV28 to TRBJ2-7, with a tentative D call TRBD2 (6 bases). Here the CDR3 reads CASSLPEAGSLYEQYF. Here the CDR3 DNA reads TGTGCCAGCAGTTTGCCCGAAGCGGGCTCGCTCTACGAGCAGTACTTC.